This TCR beta chain was retrieved from a study of T cells in Graves' hyperthyroidism and ophthalmopathy. Study-level information: Blood was drawn when the patient was first diagnosed and still untreated.

This CDR3 comprises 15 residues. CDR1 and CDR2 (germline): DFQATT, SNEGSKA (reference sequence). V dropped 0 bases and J dropped 4 bases, with 16 bases sitting between them. Clinical symptoms, serum thyroxine and TRAb, thyroid ultrasound and orbital computed tomography were used for the diagnoses. The source of the PBMCs was 10 ml of fresh peripheral blood. The table lists this clonotype with a few counts. Researchers took RNA transcripts and amplified the TCR beta CDR3 regions from them. HTBI primers drove first-round RT-PCR of the TCR CDR3. From the multiplex PCR reads, TCRdb called clonotypes with MiXCR, one entry per CDR3 protein. The sample lists roughly 580,000 distinct CDR3 sequences, over 11% occurring once.

This sequence joins TRBV20-1 and TRBJ2-7; TRBD1 might be the D (7 bases). This TCR was recovered from a woman in her twenties or thirties with Graves' hyperthyroidism that later progressed to Graves' ophthalmopathy. Sequencing was done on a sample of blood. The CDR3 loop reads CSARDRQGGSYEQYF. The CDR3 DNA reads as TGCAGTGCTAGAGATCGTCAGGGGGGCAGTTACGAGCAGTACTTC.